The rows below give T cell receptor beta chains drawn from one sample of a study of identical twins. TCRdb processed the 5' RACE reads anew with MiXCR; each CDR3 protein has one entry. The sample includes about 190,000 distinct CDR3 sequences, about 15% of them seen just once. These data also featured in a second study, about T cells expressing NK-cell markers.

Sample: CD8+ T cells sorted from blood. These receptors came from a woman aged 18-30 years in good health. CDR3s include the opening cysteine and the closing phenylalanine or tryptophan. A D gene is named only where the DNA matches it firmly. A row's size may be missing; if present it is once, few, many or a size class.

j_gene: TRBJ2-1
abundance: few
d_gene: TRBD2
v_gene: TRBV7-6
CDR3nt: TGTGCCAGCAGCTCTTTAGCGGGGGACAATGAGCAGTTCTTC
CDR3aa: CASSSLAGDNEQFF

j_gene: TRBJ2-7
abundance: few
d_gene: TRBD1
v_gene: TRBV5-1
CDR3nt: TGCGCCAGCAGCTTGGTAGGGACAGTGTCCTACGAGCAGTACTTC
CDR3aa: CASSLVGTVSYEQYF

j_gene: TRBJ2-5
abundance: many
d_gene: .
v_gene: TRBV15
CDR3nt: TGTGCCACCAGCGAGAAACGGAGGGCCATGGAGACCCAGTACTTC
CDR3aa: CATSEKRRAMETQYF

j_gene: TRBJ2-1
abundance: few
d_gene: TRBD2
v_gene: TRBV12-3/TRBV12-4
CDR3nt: TGTGCCAGCAGTCTAGTACTAGCGGGAGGCTACAATGAGCAGTTCTTC
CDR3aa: CASSLVLAGGYNEQFF

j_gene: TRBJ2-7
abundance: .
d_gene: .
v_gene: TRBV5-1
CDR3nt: TGCGCCAGCAGCTTGGTTACAGGAGGTTCCTACGAGCAGTACTTC
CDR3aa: CASSLVTGGSYEQYF

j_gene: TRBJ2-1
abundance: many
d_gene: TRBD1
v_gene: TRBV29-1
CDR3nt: TGCAGCGTTGAATTGAGGGACAGAGCCTACAATGAGCAGTTCTTC
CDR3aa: CSVELRDRAYNEQFF

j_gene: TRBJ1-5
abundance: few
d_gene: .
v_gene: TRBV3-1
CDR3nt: TGTGCCAGCAGTACAGGGTATAGCAATCAGCCCCAGCATTTT
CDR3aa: CASSTGYSNQPQHF

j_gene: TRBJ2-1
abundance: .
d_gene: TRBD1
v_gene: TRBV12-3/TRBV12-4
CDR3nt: TGTGCCAGCAGCACTCGGGACAGCTCCTACAATGAGCAGTTCTTC
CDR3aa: CASSTRDSSYNEQFF

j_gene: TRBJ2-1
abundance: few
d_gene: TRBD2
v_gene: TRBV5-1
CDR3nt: TGCGCCAGCAGCTTGGATCCGGGGGGGGGTGAGCAGTTCTTC
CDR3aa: CASSLDPGGGEQFF

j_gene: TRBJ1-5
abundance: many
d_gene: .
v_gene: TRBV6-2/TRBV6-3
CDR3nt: TGTGCCAGCTCCCCGAAGGCCCATCAGCCCCAGCATTTT
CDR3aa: CASSPKAHQPQHF

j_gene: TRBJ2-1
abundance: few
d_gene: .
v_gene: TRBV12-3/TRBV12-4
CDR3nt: TGTGCCAGCAGGGGGCTTAGGCATGAGCAGTTCTTC
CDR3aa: CASRGLRHEQFF

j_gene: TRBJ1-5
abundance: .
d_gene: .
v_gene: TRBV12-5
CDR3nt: TGTGCTAGTGGTTTATCGGGTTATAGCAATCAGCCCCAGCATTTT
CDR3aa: CASGLSGYSNQPQHF

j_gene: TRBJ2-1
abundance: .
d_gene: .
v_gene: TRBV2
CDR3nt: TGTGCCAGCAGTGAATGGGACCGCTCCTACAATGAGCAGTTCTTC
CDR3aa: CASSEWDRSYNEQFF

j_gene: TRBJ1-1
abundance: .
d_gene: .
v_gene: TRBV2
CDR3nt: TGTGCCAGCAGTGCCCCTTTAACAGGGACGGGCACTGAAGCTTTCTTT
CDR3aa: CASSAPLTGTGTEAFF

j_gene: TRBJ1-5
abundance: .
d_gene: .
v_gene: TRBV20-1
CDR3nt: TGCAGTGCCCATAGGTGGGAGACAGGTGATCAGCCCCAGCATTTT
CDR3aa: CSAHRWETGDQPQHF

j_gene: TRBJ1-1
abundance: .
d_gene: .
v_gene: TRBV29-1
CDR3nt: TGCAGGGCTCTTATGAACACTGAAGCTTTCTTT
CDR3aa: CRALMNTEAFF

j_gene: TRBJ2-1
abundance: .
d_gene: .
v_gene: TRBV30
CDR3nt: TGTGCCTGGAAAGGGGGATCCTACAATGAGCAGTTCTTC
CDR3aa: CAWKGGSYNEQFF

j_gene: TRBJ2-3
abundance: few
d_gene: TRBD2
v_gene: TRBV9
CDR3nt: TGTGCCAGCAGCCTCCGGACTAGCGGGAGGACCACAGATACGCAGTATTTT
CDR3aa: CASSLRTSGRTTDTQYF

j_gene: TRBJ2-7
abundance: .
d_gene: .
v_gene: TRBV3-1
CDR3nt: TGTGCCAGCAGCCAAGATGGGCCGGGGATCCCCTACGAGCAGTACTTC
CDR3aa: CASSQDGPGIPYEQYF

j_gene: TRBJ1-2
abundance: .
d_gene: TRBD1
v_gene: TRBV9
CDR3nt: TGTGCCAGCAGCGCACCGGGACAGGGTCCGTATGGCTACACCTTC
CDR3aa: CASSAPGQGPYGYTF

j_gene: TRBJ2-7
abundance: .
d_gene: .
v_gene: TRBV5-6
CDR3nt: TGTGCCAGCAGCTTGGGGGGTTTAGACGAGCAGTACTTC
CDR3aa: CASSLGGLDEQYF

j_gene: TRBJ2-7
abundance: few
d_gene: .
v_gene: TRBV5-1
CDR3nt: TGCGCCAGCAGCTCACCGGGAGTCCTCTACGAGCAGTACTTC
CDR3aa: CASSSPGVLYEQYF

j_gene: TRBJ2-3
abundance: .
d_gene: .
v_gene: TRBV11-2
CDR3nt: TGTGCCAGCCGATATGAGATCACAGATACGCAGTATTTT
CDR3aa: CASRYEITDTQYF

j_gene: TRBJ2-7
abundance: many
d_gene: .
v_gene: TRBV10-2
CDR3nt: TGCGCCAGCACCGCGCGCTCCTACGAGCAGTACTTC
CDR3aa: CASTARSYEQYF

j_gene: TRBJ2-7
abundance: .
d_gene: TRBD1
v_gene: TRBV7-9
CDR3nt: TGTGCCAGCAGCTTGGGTTCCGGGACAGGGGCCTACGAGCAGTACTTC
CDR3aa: CASSLGSGTGAYEQYF

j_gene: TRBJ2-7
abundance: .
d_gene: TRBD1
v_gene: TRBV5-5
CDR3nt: TGTGCCAGCAGCTCGGGCCTCAGGGGGTTCTCCTACGAGCAGTACTTC
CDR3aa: CASSSGLRGFSYEQYF

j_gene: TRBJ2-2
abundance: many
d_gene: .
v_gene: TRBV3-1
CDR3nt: TGTGCCAGCAGCCCATCGCCCGGGGAGCTGTTTTTT
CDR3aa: CASSPSPGELFF

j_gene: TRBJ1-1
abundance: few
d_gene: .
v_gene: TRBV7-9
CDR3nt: TGTGCCAGCAGCTTAATCATACAGACGAACACTGAAGCTTTCTTT
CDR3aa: CASSLIIQTNTEAFF

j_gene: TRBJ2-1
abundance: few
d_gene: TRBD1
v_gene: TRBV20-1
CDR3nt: TGCAGTGCTATCCGACAGGGCCATGAGCAGTTCTTC
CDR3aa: CSAIRQGHEQFF

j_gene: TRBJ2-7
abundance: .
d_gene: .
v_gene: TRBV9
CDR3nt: TGTGCCAGCAGCGTAGGGGGGGACTTCCACGAGCAGTACTTC
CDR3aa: CASSVGGDFHEQYF

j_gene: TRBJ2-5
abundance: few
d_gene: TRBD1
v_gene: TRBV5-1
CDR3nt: TGCGCCAGCAGCTTGGCCTTAACAGGGGGTCCACAAGAGACCCAGTACTTC
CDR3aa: CASSLALTGGPQETQYF

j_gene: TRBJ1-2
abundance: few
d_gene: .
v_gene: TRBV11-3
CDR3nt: TGTGCCAGCAGCACCACCACAGGGAACTATGGCTACACCTTC
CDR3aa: CASSTTTGNYGYTF

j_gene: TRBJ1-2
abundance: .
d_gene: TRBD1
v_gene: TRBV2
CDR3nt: TGTGCCAGCAGTGAGAGGCCGGACAGGGGTTTTTCGGGCTATGGCTACACCTTC
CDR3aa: CASSERPDRGFSGYGYTF

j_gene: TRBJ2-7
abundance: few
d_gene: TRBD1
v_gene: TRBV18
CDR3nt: TGTGCCAGCTCACCACTTATGGGACAGGGGGCCTACGAGCAGTACTTC
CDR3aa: CASSPLMGQGAYEQYF

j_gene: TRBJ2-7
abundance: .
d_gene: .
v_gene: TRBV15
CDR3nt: TGTGCCACCAGCAGAGATAGACCCTACGAGCAGTACTTC
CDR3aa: CATSRDRPYEQYF

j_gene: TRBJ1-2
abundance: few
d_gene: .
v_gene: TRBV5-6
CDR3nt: TGTGCCAGCAGCTTTGGGGAGAATAACTATGGCTACACCTTC
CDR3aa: CASSFGENNYGYTF

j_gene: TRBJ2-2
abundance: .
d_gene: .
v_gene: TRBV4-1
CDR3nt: TGCGCCAGCAACTTCTTTAGTGCGGGGACTAACACCGGGGAGCTGTTTTTT
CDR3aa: CASNFFSAGTNTGELFF

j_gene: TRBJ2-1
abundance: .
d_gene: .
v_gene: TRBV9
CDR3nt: TGTGCCAGCAGCAGCCGGGACTTAGGTAACAATGAGCAGTTCTTC
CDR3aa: CASSSRDLGNNEQFF

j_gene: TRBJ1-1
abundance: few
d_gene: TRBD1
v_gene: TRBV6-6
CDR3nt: TGTGCCAGCGAGGGACAGTGGGCTTTCTTT
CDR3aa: CASEGQWAFF

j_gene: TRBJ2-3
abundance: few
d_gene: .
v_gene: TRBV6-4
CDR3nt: TGTGCCAGCAGTGACTCGGGGGGCACAGATACGCAGTATTTT
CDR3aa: CASSDSGGTDTQYF

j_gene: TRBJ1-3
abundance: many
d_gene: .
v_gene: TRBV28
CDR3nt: TGTGCCAGCAGCTCCCTGTGGTGGAGGGAAGGACTCGCCTCTGGAAACACCATATATTTT
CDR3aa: CASSSLWWREGLASGNTIYF

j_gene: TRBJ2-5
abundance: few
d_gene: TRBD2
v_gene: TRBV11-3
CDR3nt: TGTGCCAGCAGTTCCGGGACTATTGGGACGGGGCAAGAGACCCAGTACTTC
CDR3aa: CASSSGTIGTGQETQYF

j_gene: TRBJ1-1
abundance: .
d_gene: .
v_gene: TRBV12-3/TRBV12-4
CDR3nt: TGTGCCAGCACCCGGACGGGGGGGAACACTGAAGCTTTCTTT
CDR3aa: CASTRTGGNTEAFF